This T cell receptor (beta chain) was recovered during a study of graft-versus-host responses after intestinal transplantation. The repertoire was sequenced with immunoSEQ multiplex PCR; TCRdb's copy has only in-frame clones and lacks some. The sample holds roughly 29,000 clones, 70% to 90% seen once. With 3 bases removed from V and 3 bases from J, the gap between germline ends came to 17 bases. This CDR3 has 16 amino acids. Germline CDR1 MNHEY, CDR2 SVGAGI. This sequence was found in a human patient who received an intestinal transplant, so some T cells may come from the graft donor. The rearrangement links TRBV6-5 to TRBJ1-2; D is possibly TRBD1 (5 bases). The sample consisted of PBMCs, taken 450 to 460 days after intestinal transplantation. The DNA of the CDR3 is TGTGCCAGCAGTTATTACAGGATCAGGGAGTACTATGGCTACACCTTC. It specifies CASSYYRIREYYGYTF.